Included here is one T cell receptor beta chain sequence, with context. Its antigen is not identified. The sample originates from a study of shared clonotypes between healthy human individuals. On the study more broadly: Three plates were used per donor for CD4 naive, three for CD4 memory, two for CD8 naive and one for CD8 memory. Study findings and constraints: Memory subsets had estimated richness that was generally smaller than that of naive subsets. Among donors, clonotype sharing was expected to be affected by sequencing depth.

Germline V gene sequence: CDR1 SGHNT, CDR2 YYREEE (reference sequence). The CDR3 totals 15 residues. The germline V and J ends were trimmed by 0 bases and 2 bases, with 12 bases remaining between them. The study ran the assay at deep level. This table comes from immunoSEQ multiplex PCR, and its TCRdb copy is limited to in-frame clones, with some not included. The data contain some 2,000,000 clones, 95% of them singletons. The rearrangement uses TRBV5-4 and TRBJ2-7, with D perhaps being TRBD1 or TRBD2 (6 bases each). The specimen was naive CD4+ T cells sorted from blood. Subset indicated: CD45RA+ positively selected. This sequence was found in a man between 18 and 35 years old in good health. The CDR3 DNA reads as TGTGCCAGCAGCTTGGGATCGGGGGCCCCCTACGAGCAGTACTTC. Protein sequence: CASSLGSGAPYEQYF.